Shown below are 5 T cell receptor beta chains from a single sample sequenced in a study of blood T cell repertoires in COVID-19. Profiling relied on immunoSEQ multiplex PCR, and the TCRdb table lists in-frame clones only, not all of them. Among 120,000 or so clones, about 87% were seen once, and the ten largest hold roughly 30%. Sequencing input: peripheral blood. All receptors derive from an older woman with acute or convalescent COVID-19.

This chain links TRBV11-3 with TRBJ2-1, with 10 bases that match TRBD2. This CDR3 region has 14 residues. With 1 base clipped from V and 9 bases from J, the junction kept 3 bases outside the gene matches. Per the germline V gene, CDR1 is SGHNT and CDR2 is YENEEA. The CDR3 DNA reads as TGTGCCAGCAGCTTAGCCAGCGGGGGGGCTGAGCAGTTCTTC. Translated, it gives CASSLASGGAEQFF.

This chain uses TRBV4-1 with TRBJ2-1, with 8 bases fitting TRBD1. V trimming: 0 bases; J trimming: 13 bases; junction bases outside the gene matches: 5. This CDR3 is built from 13 residues. Germline V CDR1 and CDR2: MGHRA, YSYEKL. CDR3 bases: TGCGCCAGCAGCCAAGATTGGGACAGGACTCAGTTCTTC. This translates into CASSQDWDRTQFF.

The chain joins TRBV6-4 to TRBJ2-5; D is perhaps TRBD2 (6 bases). Germline CDR1 and CDR2: MRHNA and SNTAGT. CDR3 length: 17 amino acids. V lost 2 bases and J lost 0, with 16 bases in between. Here the CDR3 reads CASSDPSGVGYQETQYF. The CDR3 nucleotides read TGTGCCAGCAGTGACCCCTCGGGGGTCGGGTACCAAGAGACCCAGTACTTC.

The count of this clone is one. This chain connects TRBV28 to TRBJ1-3, with unresolved D. This CDR3 is 16 amino acids long. Looked up from germline, CDR1 is MDHEN and CDR2 is SYDVKM. The V and J ends lost 4 bases and 1 base respectively, with 14 bases between them. As DNA, the CDR3 is TGTGCCAGCAGTTCCCTCAATGAGTGGTCTGGAAACACCATATATTTT. Translating gives CASSSLNEWSGNTIYF.

This clone was observed a handful of times. The chain links TRBV18 to TRBJ1-1, with 7 bases matching TRBD1. The CDR3 is 15 amino acids. From germline, CDR1 is KGHSH and CDR2 LQKENI. Trimming took 5 bases from V and 3 from J; bases not matched to a gene: 9. CDR3 bases: TGTGCCAGCTCAACGCGACAGGGTTGGGACACTGAAGCTTTCTTT. Its translation is CASSTRQGWDTEAFF. The entire variable domain, with the rest obtained from reference TRBV18 and TRBJ1-1, is as follows: NAGVMQNPRHLVRRRGQEARLRCSPMKGHSHVYWYRQLPEEGLKFMVYLQKENIIDESGMPKERFSAEFPKEGPSILRIQQVVRGDSAAYFCASSTRQGWDTEAFFGQGTRLTVV.